This T cell receptor (beta chain) was sequenced for a study of identical twins. A universal primer binding site was introduced by template switching. The final cDNA contained unique molecular identifiers. TCRdb re-analysed the 5' RACE reads in MiXCR, keeping a single row per CDR3 protein. The repertoire holds roughly 710,000 distinct CDR3 sequences, with around 6% as singletons. V lost 0 bases to trimming and J lost 3 bases, with 15 bases between them. Germline loops: CDR1 SGHTA, CDR2 FQGNSA. The CDR3 is made up of 16 amino acids. General study points: Alpha sequences that were out-of-frame and twin-shared showed an excess of low generation probability. Clonotypes of the beta chain that were abundant in cord blood carried fewer insertions (memory repertoires showed none).

This clonotype was seen a handful of times. Its antigen is as yet unknown. This chain joins TRBV7-2 and TRBJ2-7; D could derive from TRBD1 or TRBD2 (6 bases each). The clonotype originates from a man younger than 30 in good health. The specimen was naive T cells sorted from blood. CDR3 sequence: CASSLALLGGNYEQYF. CDR3 DNA sequence: TGTGCCAGCAGCTTAGCGCTTTTAGGGGGGAACTACGAGCAGTACTTC.